The TCR beta chain described here comes from a study of blood T cell repertoires in COVID-19. Generated by immunoSEQ multiplex PCR, the TCRdb table keeps only in-frame clones and is missing some. The sample holds some 120,000 clones; around 87% are singletons and the top ten take around 7.3%. Germline V gene lookup returns CDR1 SNHLY and CDR2 FYNNEI. V was pared by 6 bases and J by 9 bases, with 11 bases of the junction left unmatched. The CDR3 covers 15 residues. The chain carries TRBV2 and TRBJ2-1; 10 bases line up with TRBD2. The specimen sequenced was peripheral blood. This receptor was taken from a man aged 50 to 60 with acute or convalescent COVID-19. CDR3 amino acids: CASSLASGSTGEQFF. The CDR3 nucleotides read TGTGCCAGCAGCCTTGCTAGCGGGAGTACAGGTGAGCAGTTCTTC.